The sequence of this T cell receptor (beta chain) was determined in a study of blood T cell repertoires in COVID-19. This clone was seen just once. Profiled with immunoSEQ multiplex PCR; TCRdb holds only in-frame clones, not every one. The sample has some 200,000 clones; around 89% are singletons. CDR1 is ENHRY and CDR2 is SYGVKD in the germline V gene. V was cut by 4 bases and J by 9 bases, with 16 bases left in between. The CDR3 contains 14 residues. Specimen: PBMCs or T cells enriched from blood (not recorded which). V gene TRBV10-3 combines with J gene TRBJ2-1; D is ambiguous. The TCR was taken from a woman aged 30 to 39 who had recovered from COVID-19. The CDR3 loop reads CAISASERSGEQFF. The CDR3 DNA reads TGTGCCATCAGTGCCTCTGAGAGGTCCGGTGAGCAGTTCTTC.